A single sample gave rise to the 21 T cell receptor beta chains below, sequenced in a study of CD8 T cells in Susac syndrome. The RNA, 0.5 to 1 ug, was put through reverse transcription using random hexamers. TCRdb re-analysed the immunoSEQ multiplex PCR reads in MiXCR, keeping a single row per CDR3 protein. The sample lists about 130,000 distinct CDR3 sequences; around 94% were seen once. Sequenced input: CD4+ T cells from PBMCs. These receptors were obtained from a human donor with multiple sclerosis.

The V gene is TRBV12-3 or TRBV12-4, the J gene TRBJ2-5; D may be TRBD1 or TRBD2 (7 bases each). V was clipped by 5 bases and J by 4 bases, with 17 bases between them. CDR3 length: 15 amino acids. DNA of the CDR3: TGTGCCAGCAGTCCTCAGGGGGGGGGCCCAGAGACCCAGTACTTC. The encoded protein is CASSPQGGGPETQYF.

The V call is TRBV12-5, the J call TRBJ1-2; D perhaps matches TRBD1 (6 bases). The CDR3 totals 15 residues. The V and J ends lost 0 bases and 2 bases respectively, with 10 bases between them. CDR1 LGHNT and CDR2 FRNRAP come from the germline V gene. Here the CDR3 reads CASGLVLGQNYGYTF. The CDR3 DNA follows: TGTGCTAGTGGTTTGGTTCTTGGACAGAACTATGGCTACACCTTC.

This chain joins TRBV5-6 and TRBJ1-1; 7 bases match TRBD1. J lost 2 bases, V lost 4 bases, and 11 bases had no gene match. The CDR3 sequence is 16 residues long. Germline CDR1 and CDR2: SGHDT and YYEEEE. DNA of the CDR3: TGTGCCAGCAGCGGCGGGGACTGGACAGGTAACACTGAAGCTTTCTTT. Amino acids: CASSGGDWTGNTEAFF.

V is TRBV2 and J is TRBJ2-2; D may be TRBD1 (6 bases). CDR1 SNHLY and CDR2 FYNNEI come from the germline V gene. The CDR3 has 15 amino acids. Trimming took off 5 bases at V and 1 base at J, with 11 bases between the two ends. The CDR3 sequence: CASSSTGLNTGELFF. CDR3 coding DNA: TGTGCCAGCAGTTCGACAGGATTGAACACCGGGGAGCTGTTTTTT.

J is TRBJ1-1 and V is TRBV29-1, with D tentatively TRBD1 (6 bases). The V gene lost 7 bases and the J gene lost 1 base, with 10 bases spanning the gap. The CDR3 is made up of 12 amino acids. Germline assignment: CDR1 SQVTM and CDR2 ANQGSEA. The CDR3 region has the DNA TGCAGCGCTGGACAGCCGAACACTGAAGCTTTCTTT. Translation gives CSAGQPNTEAFF.

The chain combines TRBV3-1 with TRBJ1-2; possible D gene TRBD1, 5 bases. V lost 4 bases, J lost 6 bases, and 12 bases lay in between. The length of the CDR3 is 13 residues. Germline CDR1 LGHDT, CDR2 YNNKEL (reference sequence). This CDR3 reads CASSLQGGDGYTF. CDR3 nucleotide sequence: TGTGCCAGCAGCCTCCAGGGAGGCGATGGCTACACCTTC.

The V call is TRBV27, the J call TRBJ2-3; no reliable D call. The CDR3 covers 15 residues. CDR1 is MNHEY and CDR2 is SMNVEV in the germline V gene (reference sequence). V shed 1 base and J shed 2 bases, with 10 bases lying between them. The CDR3 DNA reads as TGTGCCAGCAGTTTATACCCAACCTACACAGATACGCAGTATTTT. This sequence encodes CASSLYPTYTDTQYF.

This clonotype is a singleton in its sample. The rearrangement links TRBV19 to TRBJ1-1; D remains unclear. Germline V CDR1 and CDR2: LNHDA, SQIVND (reference sequence). V was shortened by 10 bases and J by 2 bases, with 17 bases between the two germline ends. The CDR3 totals 14 residues. Written as DNA, the CDR3 is TGTGCCACCATCACCCGGGCAGCCAACACTGAAGCTTTCTTT. Translating it yields CATITRAANTEAFF.

The chain couples TRBV12-3 or TRBV12-4 to TRBJ2-3, with D unclear. There are 11 residues in the CDR3. The germline V and J ends were trimmed by 6 bases and 1 base, with 2 bases remaining between them. The CDR3 nucleotides read TGTGCCAGCAGACGCACAGATACGCAGTATTTT. Its translation: CASRRTDTQYF.

This chain links TRBV9 with TRBJ2-7; D is possibly TRBD1 or TRBD2 (5 bases each). Trimming removed 0 bases from V and 8 bases from J, with 9 bases in between. This CDR3 is built from 12 residues. Looked up from germline, CDR1 is SGDLS and CDR2 is YYNGEE. The CDR3 DNA sequence: TGTGCCAGCAGCGTAGAGGGGAGCAAGCAGTACTTC. Encoded protein: CASSVEGSKQYF.

This sequence joins TRBV9 and TRBJ1-1; D remains ambiguous. Germline CDR1 is SGDLS and CDR2 is YYNGEE. This CDR3 is built from 11 residues. Trimming pared 4 bases from V and 8 bases from J, leaving 9 bases between. CDR3 bases: TGTGCCAGCAGCCGTGAGGTAGAAGCTTTCTTT. Its translation is CASSREVEAFF.

The V gene is TRBV6-2 or TRBV6-3, the J gene TRBJ1-5, with D unclear. Trimming took 2 bases from V and 2 from J, leaving 13 bases between them. Germline CDR1 MNHEY, CDR2 SVGEGT. The CDR3 extends over 16 amino acids. CDR3 sequence: CASSYEAAERNQPQHF. DNA for the CDR3: TGTGCCAGCAGTTACGAGGCAGCGGAACGCAATCAGCCCCAGCATTTT.

The chain has TRBV6-5 and TRBJ2-5; TRBD2 agrees at 13 bases. The CDR3 consists of 15 residues. Germline values: CDR1 MNHEY, CDR2 SVGAGI. Germline trimming cut 6 bases from V and 3 bases from J; bases unmatched to any gene: 4. This CDR3 reads CASRRLAGGEETQYF. The DNA for the CDR3 is TGTGCCAGCAGACGACTAGCGGGAGGAGAAGAGACCCAGTACTTC.

The CDR3, as DNA: TGTGCCAGTAGTTCGGGCGAGCCGCGAACCGGGGAGCTGTTTTTT. It encodes CASSSGEPRTGELFF. The chain joins TRBV19 to TRBJ2-2; D not certain. Germline loops: CDR1 LNHDA, CDR2 SQIVND (reference sequence). The V and J ends lost 5 bases and 5 bases respectively, with 15 bases between them. The CDR3 sequence is 15 residues long.

The rearrangement uses TRBV5-1 and TRBJ2-7; maybe TRBD1 (6 bases). Deletions cut 3 bases from V and 0 bases from J, with 13 bases between. The germline gives CDR1 SGHRS, CDR2 YFSETQ. The CDR3 consists of 15 residues. The CDR3 loop is CASSSTGHSSYEQYF. In DNA form, the CDR3 reads TGCGCCAGCAGCTCAACAGGGCATAGCTCCTACGAGCAGTACTTC.

The gene calls are TRBV30 and TRBJ2-7; D possibly corresponds to TRBD1 (7 bases). The V gene lost 5 bases and the J gene lost 0 bases, with 14 bases spanning the gap. The CDR3 runs 14 residues. The germline CDR1 and CDR2 sequences are GTSNPN and SVGIG (reference sequence). Here the CDR3 reads CAWGRGESSYEQYF. CDR3 coding DNA: TGTGCCTGGGGCAGGGGGGAAAGCTCCTACGAGCAGTACTTC.

The chain is built from TRBV18 and TRBJ2-2, with D tentatively TRBD1 (6 bases). CDR1 is KGHSH, CDR2 LQKENI, per germline. The CDR3 length is 15 residues. V lost 4 bases and J 3 bases, leaving 12 bases between the germline ends. In DNA, the CDR3 is TGTGCCAGCTCACTGCCAGGGGCGGACACCGGGGAGCTGTTTTTT. Translating it yields CASSLPGADTGELFF.

The J gene is TRBJ1-6, the V gene TRBV4-3; D unresolved. The CDR3 is made up of 14 amino acids. Germline V CDR1 and CDR2: LGHNA, YSLEER. The germline V and J ends were trimmed by 1 base and 8 bases, with 9 bases remaining between them. CDR3 protein: CASSQVYEHSPLHF. CDR3 nucleotide sequence: TGCGCCAGCAGCCAAGTTTACGAGCATTCACCCCTCCACTTT.

The chain joins TRBV7-9 to TRBJ1-2; TRBD1 might be the D (5 bases). Germline V gene data show CDR1 as SEHNR and CDR2 as FQNEAQ (reference sequence). The CDR3 sequence is 12 residues long. Trimming removed 9 bases at V and 4 bases at J, with 12 bases between. The CDR3 DNA reads as TGTGCCAGGGGGCATTCAGGCTATGGCTACACCTTC. This translates into CARGHSGYGYTF.

V and J are TRBV6-5 and TRBJ2-2; 9 nucleotides line up with TRBD1. The junction had 5 bases not matched to a gene; V was cut back by 7 bases and J by 2 bases. Germline lookup yields CDR1 MNHEY and CDR2 SVGAGI. This CDR3 comprises 15 residues. Here the CDR3 DNA reads TGTGCCAGCAAACAACAGGGGGCTAACACCGGGGAGCTGTTTTTT. Protein sequence: CASKQQGANTGELFF.

The chain uses TRBV18 and TRBJ1-1, with 11 bases fitting TRBD1. The CDR3 is made up of 13 amino acids. V lost 6 bases to trimming and J lost 7 bases; unmatched junction nucleotides: 4. Germline CDR1 KGHSH, CDR2 LQKENI. Here the CDR3 DNA reads TGTGCCAGCTCGTCGGGACAGGGGGATGAAGCTTTCTTT. The encoded protein is CASSSGQGDEAFF.